The T cell receptor (beta chain) described here comes from a study of blood T cell repertoires in COVID-19. Study overall: From the United States, Italy and Spain came samples of acute and convalescent COVID-19. PBMCs, B-cell-depleted T cells, or T cells were the source of the cDNA or gDNA that made up the material.

Original processing notes: It was from reference gene primer amplification that nucleated cell counts were estimated. This table comes from immunoSEQ multiplex PCR, and its TCRdb copy is limited to in-frame clones, with some not included. The V and J calls and clone size come from that table; D and trimming were worked out from the DNA. Of about 180,000 clones detected, roughly 77% appear once; the ten largest clones hold 12%. During active infection, Seattle patients enrolled and were then monitored through disease. What was sequenced was peripheral blood. The source of this sequence is a woman of 80 years or more with COVID-19, enrolled during active disease.

The CDR3, as DNA: TGTGCCAGCAGTTCGAGCGGGGGCGCTTACAATGAGCAGTTCTTC. Its protein is CASSSSGGAYNEQFF. The chain carries TRBV6-5 and TRBJ2-1; TRBD2 agrees at 8 bases. Losses at the gene ends were 4 bases for V and 4 bases for J; bases not matched to a gene: 6. Per germline, CDR1 MNHEY and CDR2 SVGAGI. The CDR3 spans 15 residues.